The rows below give T cell receptor beta chains drawn from one sample of a study of cytomegalovirus exposure and HLA in healthy donors. TCRdb's copy holds only in-frame clones and misses some; the assay was immunoSEQ multiplex PCR. The sample consists of tens of thousands of clones, roughly 84% of them appearing once. Sequenced sample: PBMCs. The receptors shown here come from a woman in her fifties or sixties in good health and CMV-seronegative. Each CDR3 is given with its conserved first and last residue. D genes are given only for firm matches. Clone size appears in some rows only: once, few, many, or a class for an expanded clone.

abundance	v_gene	j_gene	d_gene	CDR3nt	CDR3aa
NA	TRBV6-6	TRBJ2-1	NA	TGTGCCAGCACCGGAGGCAGCTCCTACAATGAGCAGTTCTTC	CASTGGSSYNEQFF
NA	TRBV7-3	TRBJ2-1	NA	TGTGCCAGCAGTTACGACGGAGTCTCCTACAATGAGCAGTTCTTC	CASSYDGVSYNEQFF
NA	TRBV7-3	TRBJ2-5	NA	TGTGCCAGCAGCCGGGGTCCCGGGGAGACCCAGTACTTC	CASSRGPGETQYF
NA	TRBV6-5	TRBJ2-1	TRBD1	TGTGCCAGCAGTTACTCAGGACAGGGGTTAGAAAAGCAGTTCTTC	CASSYSGQGLEKQFF
NA	TRBV6-5	TRBJ2-3	TRBD1	TGTGCCAGCAGTTACGTAGGACAGGGCACAGATACGCAGTATTTT	CASSYVGQGTDTQYF
NA	TRBV9	TRBJ1-5	NA	TGTGCCAGCAGTGACAGCGCCGATAGCAATCAGCCCCAGCATTTT	CASSDSADSNQPQHF
few	TRBV2	TRBJ2-1	TRBD1	TGTGCCAGCAACGTCGACAGGGGGCAGTACAATGAGCAGTTCTTC	CASNVDRGQYNEQFF
few	TRBV2	TRBJ1-2	TRBD1	TGTGCCAGCGGGACAGGGGGTGGCTACACCTTC	CASGTGGGYTF
NA	TRBV5-1	TRBJ2-7	TRBD2	TGCGCCAGCAGCCCGAGGTCTAGCGGGAGGATCGAGCAGTACTTC	CASSPRSSGRIEQYF
NA	TRBV4-1	TRBJ2-7	TRBD1	TGCGCCAGCAGCCAAGATTTCGCCTTGGACAGGGGTTTAAACGAGCAGTACTTC	CASSQDFALDRGLNEQYF
NA	TRBV6-6	TRBJ1-2	TRBD1	TGTGCCAGCAGTATCGACAGGGGAGTAATTGGCTACACCTTC	CASSIDRGVIGYTF
NA	TRBV4-1	TRBJ2-3	TRBD2	TGCGCCAGCAGCCCTACTAGCGGGAGGCCAGGAGATACGCAGTATTTT	CASSPTSGRPGDTQYF
NA	TRBV5-4	TRBJ2-5	TRBD1	TGTGCCAGCAGCGTGGGACAGGGGCGGCAAGAGACCCAGTACTTC	CASSVGQGRQETQYF
NA	TRBV6-1	TRBJ1-1	NA	TGTGCCAGCAGAGGGATGACAGACACTGAAGCTTTCTTT	CASRGMTDTEAFF
NA	TRBV7-3	TRBJ2-5	TRBD1	TGTGCCAGCAGCTTAAGCGGCAGGGGGTCTGAGACCCAGTACTTC	CASSLSGRGSETQYF
once	TRBV6-5	TRBJ1-1	TRBD1	TGTGCCAGCAGGCTGACAGGGGGCGTTAAAGCTTTCTTT	CASRLTGGVKAFF
NA	TRBV28	TRBJ2-7	TRBD1	TGTGCCAGCAGACCGGGACAGGGGGCCCACGAGCAGTACTTC	CASRPGQGAHEQYF
NA	TRBV4-2	TRBJ2-3	NA	TGTGCCAGCAGCCAAGAAACCCGGTCAGATACGCAGTATTTT	CASSQETRSDTQYF
NA	TRBV5-1	TRBJ1-6	NA	TGCGCCAGCAGCTTGGCCGGGAGTGATTCACCCCTCCACTTT	CASSLAGSDSPLHF
few	TRBV6-6	TRBJ1-1	NA	TGTGCCAGCAGCTTCAGGGGTACTGAAGCTTTCTTT	CASSFRGTEAFF
NA	TRBV28	TRBJ2-1	TRBD1	TGTGCCAGCAGCCTACAGGGGGTGGGCAATGAGCAGTTCTTC	CASSLQGVGNEQFF
few	TRBV6-1	TRBJ2-3	NA	TGTGCCCCCCGTGGTGGCGGGGAGGCAGATACGCAGTATTTT	CAPRGGGEADTQYF
NA	TRBV2	TRBJ2-7	TRBD2	TGTGCCAACCGTTGGCGGGAGCACTCCTACGAGCAGTACTTC	CANRWREHSYEQYF
NA	TRBV19	TRBJ2-3	TRBD2	TGTGCCAGTAGTAGTAGCGGGAGAGCAGATACGCAGTATTTT	CASSSSGRADTQYF
NA	TRBV18	TRBJ2-1	NA	TGTGCCAGCTCACCACCGGGCAGTGAGCAGTTCTTC	CASSPPGSEQFF
NA	TRBV7-9	TRBJ1-5	TRBD1	TGTGCCAGCAGCCTGGACAGGGGGGATCAGCCCCAGCATTTT	CASSLDRGDQPQHF
NA	TRBV5-1	TRBJ2-3	NA	TGCGCCAGCCATGAGAGCGCTACAGATACGCAGTATTTT	CASHESATDTQYF
NA	TRBV6-1	TRBJ1-1	NA	TGTGCCAGTTTGCCTCCGGGGGGCACAAGAGAAGCTTTCTTT	CASLPPGGTREAFF
NA	TRBV6-1	TRBJ1-1	NA	TGTGCCAGCAGTGAAGCGATCCACAGGGCGAACACTGAAGCTTTCTTT	CASSEAIHRANTEAFF
NA	TRBV2	TRBJ1-2	NA	TGTGCCAGCAGTGGAACAGGGACCTATGGCTACACCTTC	CASSGTGTYGYTF
once	TRBV5-6	TRBJ1-2	TRBD1	TGTGCCAGCAGCTTCCAAACGACAGGGGCCTCCTATGGCTACACCTTC	CASSFQTTGASYGYTF
NA	TRBV2	TRBJ2-5	NA	TGTGCCAGCAGCTTAGTCCAAGAGACCCAGTACTTC	CASSLVQETQYF
NA	TRBV27	TRBJ1-1	NA	TGTGCCAGCAGTTTCGGGAGCCCTGACAAAGCTTTCTTT	CASSFGSPDKAFF
NA	TRBV15	TRBJ2-7	NA	TGTGCCACCAGCAGAGCGGGAGCGTTCGTAGACGAGCAGTACTTC	CATSRAGAFVDEQYF
NA	TRBV28	TRBJ2-2	NA	TGTGCCAGCAGTTTCTACAGGAAGAACACCGGGGAGCTGTTTTTT	CASSFYRKNTGELFF
NA	TRBV7-9	TRBJ2-2	TRBD2	TGTGCCAGCAGCTCTCGGACTAGCGGGAACACCGGGGAGCTGTTTTTT	CASSSRTSGNTGELFF
NA	TRBV7-8	TRBJ1-1	NA	TGTGCCAGCAGCCCAACCCCAGGCACTGAAGCTTTCTTT	CASSPTPGTEAFF
NA	TRBV6-1	TRBJ1-4	NA	TGTGCCAGCAGTGGGGGGACTGTCAATGAAAAACTGTTTTTT	CASSGGTVNEKLFF
NA	TRBV10-3	TRBJ2-1	TRBD2	TGTGCCATCAGTGAGTCTTCAGCGGGACACAATGAGCAGTTCTTC	CAISESSAGHNEQFF
NA	TRBV19	TRBJ2-5	TRBD1	TGTGCCAGTAGTACGGACAGGGGGCGAGAGACCCAGTACTTC	CASSTDRGRETQYF
once	TRBV30	TRBJ1-1	TRBD1	TGTGCCTGGAGTGCTCGGACAGGGGTTTTGACTGAAGCTTTCTTT	CAWSARTGVLTEAFF
NA	TRBV11-3	TRBJ1-1	NA	TGTGCCAGCAGCTTAGGTGGGTCGGGTGAAGCTTTCTTT	CASSLGGSGEAFF